This T cell receptor beta chain originates from a study of cytomegalovirus exposure and HLA in healthy donors. The CDR3 consists of 14 residues. CDR1 SEHNR and CDR2 FQNEAQ come from the germline V gene (reference sequence). The V gene lost 4 bases and the J gene lost 5 bases, with 12 bases spanning the gap. This PCR relied on a set of 60 Vbeta primers and 13 Jbeta primers. Sequencing used immunoSEQ multiplex PCR; TCRdb keeps in-frame clones, though not all of them. The repertoire consists of fewer than 250,000 clones, with 70% to 75% occurring once and the leading ten covering approximately 4.6%. This clone appeared a few times.

The sample comprised PBMCs. The chain joins TRBV7-9 to TRBJ1-3; no reliable D call. This clonotype was obtained from a young man in good health and CMV-seropositive. CDR3 nucleotide sequence: TGTGCCAGCAGCTCGCCGACTATTAGAAACACCATATATTTT. It is translated as CASSSPTIRNTIYF. The complete variable domain, with remaining parts taken from reference TRBV7-9 and TRBJ1-3, reads DTGVSQNPRHKITKRGQNVTFRCDPISEHNRLYWYRQTLGQGPEFLTYFQNEAQLEKSRLLSDRFSAERPKGSFSTLEIQRTEQGDSAMYLCASSSPTIRNTIYFGEGSWLTVV.